The rows below give T cell receptor beta chains drawn from one sample of a study of cytomegalovirus exposure and HLA in healthy donors. Measured with immunoSEQ multiplex PCR; TCRdb has only the in-frame clones, and not every one. The sample has more than 95,000 clones; approximately 71% are singletons. Sequencing was performed on PBMCs. The receptor source for this set is a woman aged 45 to 65 in good health and CMV-seronegative. Each CDR3 is given with its conserved first and last residue. The order of the fields is V gene, J gene, CDR3 protein.

v_call: TRBV6-6
j_call: TRBJ1-2
cdr3_aa: CASSYSGQGGGYTF

v_call: TRBV30
j_call: TRBJ1-1
cdr3_aa: CAWTGQGTEAFF

v_call: TRBV6-5
j_call: TRBJ2-3
cdr3_aa: CASSYFAGGTDTQYF

v_call: TRBV4-1
j_call: TRBJ2-7
cdr3_aa: CASSQVGDTPSYEQYF

v_call: TRBV15
j_call: TRBJ2-3
cdr3_aa: CATSRFLAGLTDTQYF

v_call: TRBV5-1
j_call: TRBJ1-5
cdr3_aa: CASSLGPHRGQGDNQPQHF

v_call: TRBV7-8
j_call: TRBJ2-7
cdr3_aa: CASSIAATIGQAADEQYF

v_call: TRBV27
j_call: TRBJ1-4
cdr3_aa: CASSFGGLEKLFF

v_call: TRBV7-9
j_call: TRBJ2-7
cdr3_aa: CASSLGLEGQGSYEQYF

v_call: TRBV7-2
j_call: TRBJ2-1
cdr3_aa: CASSVDRDYNEQFF

v_call: TRBV19
j_call: TRBJ2-1
cdr3_aa: CASSKGQGITKEQFF

v_call: TRBV2
j_call: TRBJ2-1
cdr3_aa: CASSEQRSSYNEQFF

v_call: TRBV11-3
j_call: TRBJ1-1
cdr3_aa: CASSGHREKLAFF

v_call: TRBV6-6
j_call: TRBJ2-7
cdr3_aa: CASRLLSGRGVNEQYF

v_call: TRBV30
j_call: TRBJ2-1
cdr3_aa: CAWTEATSGSYNEQFF

v_call: TRBV29-1
j_call: TRBJ2-5
cdr3_aa: CSVQTAASGGETQYF

v_call: TRBV7-2
j_call: TRBJ2-7
cdr3_aa: CASRLDRAEQYF

v_call: TRBV12-5
j_call: TRBJ2-1
cdr3_aa: CASGPGTPYNEQFF

v_call: TRBV7-2
j_call: TRBJ2-3
cdr3_aa: CASSPRTSVTTDTQYF

v_call: TRBV5-5
j_call: TRBJ1-1
cdr3_aa: CASSWTGGYVNTEAFF

v_call: TRBV28
j_call: TRBJ1-1
cdr3_aa: CASSLQGENTEAFF

v_call: TRBV28
j_call: TRBJ2-2
cdr3_aa: CASSSRDRRYTGELFF

v_call: TRBV7-9
j_call: TRBJ1-2
cdr3_aa: CASSFSEAPQGYTF

v_call: TRBV19
j_call: TRBJ1-4
cdr3_aa: CASSRQAATNEKLFF

v_call: TRBV15
j_call: TRBJ2-1
cdr3_aa: CATSRGAGGPYNEQFF

v_call: TRBV27
j_call: TRBJ1-1
cdr3_aa: CASSAPGQGNTEAFF

v_call: TRBV27
j_call: TRBJ2-2
cdr3_aa: CASSPGQGATGELFF

v_call: TRBV9
j_call: TRBJ2-7
cdr3_aa: CASSVEGARSYEQYF

v_call: TRBV7-9
j_call: TRBJ2-7
cdr3_aa: CASSHGLAGDPYSYEQYF

v_call: TRBV15
j_call: TRBJ2-7
cdr3_aa: CATSKGTAYEQYF

v_call: TRBV27
j_call: TRBJ2-7
cdr3_aa: CASSSWTSGNYEQYF

v_call: TRBV15
j_call: TRBJ1-6
cdr3_aa: CATSRDRGINNSPLHF

v_call: TRBV21-1
j_call: TRBJ2-2
cdr3_aa: CASSKGGGGKNTGELFF

v_call: TRBV5-6
j_call: TRBJ2-1
cdr3_aa: CASSSYTGVGYNEQFF

v_call: TRBV28
j_call: TRBJ2-3
cdr3_aa: CASSSLLRADSSDTQYF

v_call: TRBV19
j_call: TRBJ1-1
cdr3_aa: CASSYRQGNTEAFF

v_call: TRBV5-4
j_call: TRBJ2-7
cdr3_aa: CASSFLGERGSYEQYF

v_call: TRBV30
j_call: TRBJ2-7
cdr3_aa: CAWNTKAGEQYF

v_call: TRBV19
j_call: TRBJ1-2
cdr3_aa: CASSRDTYGYTF

v_call: TRBV4-3
j_call: TRBJ2-2
cdr3_aa: CASSQVFSGSGTGELFF

v_call: TRBV4-3
j_call: TRBJ2-3
cdr3_aa: CASSQEKRELDTQYF